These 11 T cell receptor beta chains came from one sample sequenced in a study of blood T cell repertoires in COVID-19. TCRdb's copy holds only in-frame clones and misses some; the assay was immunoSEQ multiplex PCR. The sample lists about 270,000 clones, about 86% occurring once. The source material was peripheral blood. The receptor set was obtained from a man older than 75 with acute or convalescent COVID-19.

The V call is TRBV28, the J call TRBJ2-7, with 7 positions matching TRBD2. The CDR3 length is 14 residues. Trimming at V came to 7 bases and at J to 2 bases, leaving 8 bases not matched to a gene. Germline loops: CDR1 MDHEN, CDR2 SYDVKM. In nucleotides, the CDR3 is TGTGCCAGCAACCAGCTAGCGGTCCCCTACGAGCAGTACTTC. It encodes CASNQLAVPYEQYF.

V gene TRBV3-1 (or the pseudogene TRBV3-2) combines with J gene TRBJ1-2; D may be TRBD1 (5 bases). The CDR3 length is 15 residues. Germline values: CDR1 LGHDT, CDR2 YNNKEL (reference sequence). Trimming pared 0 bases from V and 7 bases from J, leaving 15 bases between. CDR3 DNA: TGTGCCAGCAGCCAAGATTACAGGACTAGCCCTGGCTACACCTTC. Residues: CASSQDYRTSPGYTF.

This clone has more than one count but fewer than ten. The CDR3 spells CASRIIPLGNEQFF. CDR3 DNA sequence: TGTGCCAGCAGAATAATACCGCTAGGAAATGAGCAGTTCTTC. The chain couples TRBV2 to TRBJ2-1, with D uncertain. Trimming removed 6 bases from V and 7 bases from J, with 16 bases in between. This CDR3 has 14 residues. Looked up from germline, CDR1 is SNHLY and CDR2 is FYNNEI.

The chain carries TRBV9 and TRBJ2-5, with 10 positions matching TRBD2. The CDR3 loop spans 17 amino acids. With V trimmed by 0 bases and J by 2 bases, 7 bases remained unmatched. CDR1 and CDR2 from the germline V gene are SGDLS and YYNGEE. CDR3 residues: CASSVAASGGNQETQYF. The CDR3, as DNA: TGTGCCAGCAGCGTAGCCGCTAGCGGGGGCAATCAAGAGACCCAGTACTTC.

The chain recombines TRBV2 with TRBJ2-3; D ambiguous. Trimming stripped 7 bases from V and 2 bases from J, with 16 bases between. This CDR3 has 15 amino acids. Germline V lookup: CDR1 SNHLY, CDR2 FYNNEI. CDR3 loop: CASMPTSLNTDTQYF. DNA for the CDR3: TGTGCCAGCATGCCCACGAGTTTGAACACAGATACGCAGTATTTT.

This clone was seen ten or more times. DNA of the CDR3: TGTGCCAGTAGTCCCGGGACAGGAAGCACAGATACGCAGTATTTT. It translates to CASSPGTGSTDTQYF. J is TRBJ2-3 and V is TRBV19, with 8 bases fitting TRBD1. This CDR3 has 15 residues. Germline CDR1 LNHDA, CDR2 SQIVND (reference sequence). V gave up 5 bases and J gave up 0 bases; unmatched junction bases: 4. Full variable domain (outside the CDR3, taken from reference TRBV19 and TRBJ2-3): DGGITQSPKYLFRKEGQNVTLSCEQNLNHDAMYWYRQDPGQGLRLIYYSQIVNDFQKGDIAEGYSVSREKKESFPLTVTSAQKNPTAFYLCASSPGTGSTDTQYFGPGTRLTVL.

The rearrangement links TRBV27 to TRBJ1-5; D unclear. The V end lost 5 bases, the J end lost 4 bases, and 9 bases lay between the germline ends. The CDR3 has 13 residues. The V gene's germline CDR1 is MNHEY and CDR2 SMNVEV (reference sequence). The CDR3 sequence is CASSNSPNQPQHF. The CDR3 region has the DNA TGTGCCAGCAGTAACTCGCCTAATCAGCCCCAGCATTTT.

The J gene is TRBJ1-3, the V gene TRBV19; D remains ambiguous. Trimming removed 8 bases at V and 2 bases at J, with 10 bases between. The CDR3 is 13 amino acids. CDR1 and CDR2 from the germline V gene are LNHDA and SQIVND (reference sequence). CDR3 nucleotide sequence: TGTGCCAGTTCCGACACCCCTGGAAACACCATATATTTT. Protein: CASSDTPGNTIYF.

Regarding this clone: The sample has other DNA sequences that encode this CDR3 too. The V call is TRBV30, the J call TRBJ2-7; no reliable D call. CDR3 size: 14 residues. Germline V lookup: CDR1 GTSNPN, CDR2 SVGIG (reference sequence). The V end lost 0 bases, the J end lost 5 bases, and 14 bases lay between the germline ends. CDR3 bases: TGTGCCTGGAGTGTGGGCAGAGAATTGGACGAGCAGTACTTC. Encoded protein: CAWSVGRELDEQYF. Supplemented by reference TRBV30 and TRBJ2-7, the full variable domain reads SQTIHQWPATLVQPVGSPLSLECTVEGTSNPNLYWYRQAAGRGLQLLFYSVGIGQISSEVPQNLSASRPQDRQFILSSKKLLLSDSGFYLCAWSVGRELDEQYFGPGTRLTVT.

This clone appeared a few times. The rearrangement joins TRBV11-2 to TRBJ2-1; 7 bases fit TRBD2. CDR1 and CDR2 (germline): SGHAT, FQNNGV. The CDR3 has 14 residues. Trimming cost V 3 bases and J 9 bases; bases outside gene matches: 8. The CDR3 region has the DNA TGTGCCAGCAGCTTTGGCGGGGCGGGAGTTGAGCAGTTCTTC. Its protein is CASSFGGAGVEQFF.

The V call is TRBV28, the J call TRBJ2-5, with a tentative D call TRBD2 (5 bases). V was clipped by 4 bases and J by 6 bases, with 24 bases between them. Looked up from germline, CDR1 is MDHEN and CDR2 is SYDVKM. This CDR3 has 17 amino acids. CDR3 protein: CASSSSSAASFGKTQYF. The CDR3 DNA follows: TGTGCCAGCAGTTCGAGCTCCGCGGCCTCTTTCGGGAAGACCCAGTACTTC. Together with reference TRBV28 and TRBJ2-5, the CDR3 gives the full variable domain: DVKVTQSSRYLVKRTGEKVFLECVQDMDHENMFWYRQDPGLGLRLIYFSYDVKMKEKGDIPEGYSVSREKKERFSLILESASTNQTSMYLCASSSSSAASFGKTQYFGPGTRLLVL.